Listed here are 7 T cell receptor beta chains from one sample, sequenced in a study of T-cell reconstitution after alpha-beta-depleted transplantation in children. Molecular barcoding with unique molecular identifiers was used for the TCRbeta library. TCRdb redid the calling of the PCR reads with MiXCR, one entry per CDR3 protein. Of around 380,000 distinct CDR3 sequences in the sample, about a tenth were seen once. This sample comprised PBMCs from the stem cell graft donor, obtained from the stem cell graft. The receptors were sampled from a human donor who donated a stem cell graft to a child with acute myeloid leukemia.

The chain couples TRBV10-3 to TRBJ2-7; possibly TRBD1 or TRBD2 for D (5 bases each). This CDR3 has 14 amino acids. Germline V gene data show CDR1 as ENHRY and CDR2 as SYGVKD. V lost 3 bases to trimming and J lost 4 bases, with 13 bases between them. CDR3 protein: CAISELRDGYEQYF. CDR3 sequence (DNA): TGTGCCATCAGTGAACTACGGGACGGTTACGAGCAGTACTTC.

This clonotype was recorded at least ten times. The chain links TRBV27 to TRBJ2-7; D is undetermined. Between the trimmed V and J ends, which lost 7 bases and 4 bases, there was a span of 20 bases. Germline-derived CDR1 and CDR2 are MNHEY and SMNVEV (reference sequence). The CDR3 covers 15 residues. The CDR3 sequence is CASKPWARSSYEQYF. The CDR3 nucleotides read TGTGCCAGCAAACCTTGGGCCAGATCAAGTTACGAGCAGTACTTC.

This clonotype was detected a few times. J is TRBJ2-1 and V is TRBV25-1; D might be TRBD2 (7 bases). CDR3 length equals 18 residues. Between the trimmed V and J ends, which lost 7 bases and 2 bases, there was a span of 24 bases. Germline values: CDR1 MGHDK, CDR2 SYGVNS. CDR3 in amino acids: CASTDGGGRGSPYNEQFF. The CDR3 DNA is TGTGCCAGCACCGACGGCGGGGGCCGGGGAAGCCCCTACAATGAGCAGTTCTTC.

The J gene is TRBJ2-3, the V gene TRBV6-1; 8 nucleotides align to TRBD1. CDR3 length: 15 amino acids. In germline, CDR1 is MNHNS, CDR2 SASEGT. V shed 6 bases, J shed 9 bases, and the junction held 14 bases outside the gene matches. The CDR3 spells CASSPPSGGKRTQYF. The CDR3 DNA reads TGTGCCAGCAGCCCCCCGTCAGGGGGCAAAAGGACGCAGTATTTT.

In this sample, this clonotype turned up a few times. This rearrangement joins TRBV20-1 to TRBJ1-5; possible D gene TRBD1, 6 bases. The CDR3 is made up of 13 amino acids. Trimming took 3 bases from V and 6 from J, leaving 12 bases between them. Looked up from germline, CDR1 is DFQATT and CDR2 is SNEGSKA (reference sequence). CDR3 coding DNA: TGCAGTGCTAGCCGACAGGAGGGTCAGCCCCAGCATTTT. Translating gives CSASRQEGQPQHF.

In this sample, this clonotype turned up a few times. The chain links TRBV20-1 to TRBJ2-3, with TRBD1 as a possible D gene (6 bases). The V end was cut by 1 base, the J end by 2 bases, with 13 bases between. This CDR3 has 15 residues. The germline gives CDR1 DFQATT, CDR2 SNEGSKA (reference sequence). In nucleotides, the CDR3 is TGCAGTGCTAGAGTTTACAGGGCTTTCACAGATACGCAGTATTTT. Translation: CSARVYRAFTDTQYF.

In its sample, this clonotype was seen a few times. The V and J genes are TRBV25-1 and TRBJ1-6, with D uncertain. The CDR3 totals 12 residues. Germline CDR1 and CDR2: MGHDK and SYGVNS. Trimming removed 6 bases at V and 11 bases at J, with 11 bases between. The CDR3 sequence: CASRESLAPLHF. Written as DNA, the CDR3 is TGTGCCAGCAGAGAAAGCCTGGCACCCCTCCACTTT.